This T cell receptor beta chain originates from a study of T cells after yellow fever vaccination. Study findings and constraints: A large majority of primary-vaccination clones showed up again after the booster (under 98% CD4, roughly 88% CD8). When the response was secondary, it was weaker but reached its peak faster, day 5 versus 15. Only a minor proportion of clonotypes was detected across both CD4 and CD8 compartments.

In this sample, this clonotype turned up many times. The antigen is undetermined. V trimming: 4 bases; J trimming: 0 bases; junction bases outside the gene matches: 10. The germline CDR1 and CDR2 sequences are SGHRS and YFSETQ. This CDR3 region has 18 residues. Using its own MiXCR run on the 5' RACE reads, TCRdb lists one record per CDR3 protein. The sample records some 320,000 distinct CDR3 sequences, roughly 9% being singletons. The sequence derives from a man between 18 and 29 years old who received the YFV17D yellow fever vaccine. The chain carries TRBV5-1 and TRBJ2-6, with 7 positions matching TRBD1. This specimen was CD4+ T cells sorted from PBMCs, taken 5 days after the yellow fever booster vaccination. As DNA, the CDR3 is TGCGCCAGCAGCGAAGGGGACAGATCTTCCTCTGGGGCCAACGTCCTGACTTTC. Its translation: CASSEGDRSSSGANVLTF.